The T cell receptor (beta chain) described here comes from a study of vaccination and CD4 T cells after COVID-19. Findings and caveats of the study: Reactive clone data from convalescent patients indicated a median of approximately 90% appearing only post-vaccination.

This CDR3 has 16 amino acids. The V end was cut by 0 bases, the J end by 1 base, with 12 bases between. The germline V gene encodes CDR1 DFQATT and CDR2 SNEGSKA (reference sequence). This clonotype was observed a single time. The antigen remains undetermined. Treatment specified: approximately nine-day PBMC culture with coronavirus spike peptide pools or control peptides (ViraFEST assay). Before TCRs were sequenced, ViraFEST expanded antigen-specific T cells with peptide pools. Sequencing of the DNA from cultured CD4+ T cells was carried out with the Oncomine TCR Beta short-read assay. Via MiXCR, TCRdb re-called the PCR reads, giving one row per CDR3 protein. Among some 13,000 distinct CDR3 sequences listed, approximately 61% were seen once.

This TCR was recovered from a human donor who had recovered from COVID-19. The source was CD4+ T cells from blood, cultured in vitro, collected before SARS-CoV-2 vaccination. This chain uses TRBV20-1 with TRBJ2-2; possible D gene TRBD1, 5 bases. The CDR3 is CSARDLGHLNTGELFF. CDR3 sequence (DNA): TGCAGTGCTAGAGATCTTGGACACTTGAACACCGGGGAGCTGTTTTTT.